Here is one TCR beta chain with its context. Its antigen remains unknown. Combining iRepertoire HTBI primers with Arm-PCR of CDR3 regions, the authors built TCR beta libraries. TCRdb analysed the multiplex PCR reads with MiXCR anew, one entry per CDR3 protein. The table has approximately 400,000 distinct CDR3 sequences, about 15% seen once. The record originates from a study of regulatory T cells in long-lasting Graves disease. Study results and caveats: Favoring TRBV28, TRBJ1-2 and TRBJ2-5 was a feature seen in persistent disease.

The CDR3 extends over 20 amino acids. CDR1 is MNHEY and CDR2 is SMNVEV in the germline V gene (reference sequence). With 5 bases clipped from V and 4 bases from J, the junction kept 20 bases outside the gene matches. Time point defined: newly diagnosed GD, antithyroid drugs for less than 3 months. PBMC-extracted RNA yielded the TCR library. These same records also appear under a second study, on T cells in Graves' hyperthyroidism and ophthalmopathy. That investigation notes: Newly diagnosed hyperthyroidism patients aged 18 to 65 years had disease lasting under 2 months.

The sample consisted of peripheral blood mononuclear cells (PBMCs), taken at new diagnosis, from a patient treated with antithyroid drugs. This sequence was found in a woman between 35 and 50 years old with Graves disease. The V gene is TRBV27, the J gene TRBJ2-1, with TRBD2 matching 10 bases. CDR3 bases: TGTGCCAGCAGTGGAGGCGCGAACGACCCCGGACTAGCGGCATACAATGAGCAGTTCTTC. As protein: CASSGGANDPGLAAYNEQFF.